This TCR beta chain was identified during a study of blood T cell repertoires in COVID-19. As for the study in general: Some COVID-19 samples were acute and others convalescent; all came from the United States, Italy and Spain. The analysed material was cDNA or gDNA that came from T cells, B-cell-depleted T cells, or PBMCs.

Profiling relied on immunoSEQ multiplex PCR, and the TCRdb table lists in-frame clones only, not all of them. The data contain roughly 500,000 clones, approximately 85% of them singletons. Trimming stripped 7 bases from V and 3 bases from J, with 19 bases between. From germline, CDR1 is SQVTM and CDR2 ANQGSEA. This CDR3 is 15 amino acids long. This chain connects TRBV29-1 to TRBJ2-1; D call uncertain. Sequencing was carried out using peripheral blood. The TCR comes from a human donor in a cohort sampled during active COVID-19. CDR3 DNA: TGCAGCGCGCTAGGTCCAACGTTTGGCTACAATGAGCAGTTCTTC. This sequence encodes CSALGPTFGYNEQFF.